The present T cell receptor beta chain was sequenced within a study of shared clonotypes between healthy human individuals. Study-level points and caveats: Clonotype sharing among donors likely depends on sequencing depth.

Deletions cut 3 bases from V and 0 bases from J, with 3 bases between. The length of the CDR3 is 12 residues. The germline V gene encodes CDR1 KGHSH and CDR2 LQKENI. About this clone: As yet, its antigen is unknown. The same CDR3 is also encoded by other DNA sequences in this sample.

Unsorted PBMC samples were amplified in replicate PCRs containing about 0.3 ug DNA, about 30,000 T cell genomes. The assay was immunoSEQ multiplex PCR, and TCRdb's table has in-frame clones only and misses some. This table holds over 400,000 clones, more than 75% found once. The chain is built from TRBV18 and TRBJ2-7; no clear D gene. The TCR was taken from a woman in her 40s in good health. Some clones in this sample may be carry-over from other donors' samples. Sample: PBMCs. CDR3 protein: CASSPGSYEQYF. The CDR3 nucleotides read TGTGCCAGCTCACCTGGCTCCTACGAGCAGTACTTC.